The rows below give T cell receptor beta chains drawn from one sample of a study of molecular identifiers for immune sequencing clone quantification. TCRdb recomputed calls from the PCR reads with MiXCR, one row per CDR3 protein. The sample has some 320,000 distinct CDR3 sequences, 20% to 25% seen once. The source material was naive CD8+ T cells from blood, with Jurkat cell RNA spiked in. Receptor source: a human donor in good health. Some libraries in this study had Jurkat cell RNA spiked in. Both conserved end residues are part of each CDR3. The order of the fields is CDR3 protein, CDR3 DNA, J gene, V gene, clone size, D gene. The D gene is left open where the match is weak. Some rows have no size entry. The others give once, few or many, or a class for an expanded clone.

CDR3: CSVPQGSDKAGELFF
DNA: TGCAGCGTCCCACAGGGATCGGACAAGGCCGGGGAGCTGTTTTTT
J: TRBJ2-2
V: TRBV29-1
size: many
D: -

CDR3: CASSQDRMVGGLDQPQHF
DNA: TGCGCCAGCAGCCAAGATCGCATGGTGGGAGGGTTGGATCAGCCCCAGCATTTT
J: TRBJ1-5
V: TRBV4-3
size: many
D: -

CDR3: CASSLEVREYEQYF
DNA: TGTGCCAGCAGTTTAGAGGTCAGGGAATACGAGCAGTACTTC
J: TRBJ2-7
V: TRBV12-3/TRBV12-4
size: -
D: -

CDR3: CASSIRDRKEAYGYTF
DNA: TGTGCCAGCAGCATCCGGGACAGAAAGGAGGCCTATGGCTACACCTTC
J: TRBJ1-2
V: TRBV7-8
size: many
D: TRBD1

CDR3: CASRLLAGEYDEQFF
DNA: TGTGCCAGCAGGCTACTAGCGGGGGAATACGATGAGCAGTTCTTC
J: TRBJ2-1
V: TRBV2
size: few
D: TRBD2

CDR3: CSVRPNSMNTEAFF
DNA: TGCAGCGTTCGGCCCAATTCAATGAACACTGAAGCTTTCTTT
J: TRBJ1-1
V: TRBV29-1
size: many
D: -

CDR3: CASSLELGWQLYGYTF
DNA: TGTGCCAGCAGCTTGGAGTTGGGGTGGCAGCTCTATGGCTACACCTTC
J: TRBJ1-2
V: TRBV5-6
size: few
D: -

CDR3: CAAYGERGTQYF
DNA: TGTGCCGCGTACGGGGAACGGGGTACGCAGTATTTT
J: TRBJ2-3
V: TRBV30
size: many
D: -

CDR3: CASSLAATYQETQYF
DNA: TGTGCCAGCAGTTTAGCGGCTACGTACCAAGAGACCCAGTACTTC
J: TRBJ2-5
V: TRBV12-3/TRBV12-4
size: many
D: -

CDR3: CASSFVGANQETQYF
DNA: TGTGCCAGCAGTTTTGTAGGGGCGAACCAAGAGACCCAGTACTTC
J: TRBJ2-5
V: TRBV28
size: many
D: -

CDR3: CSAAPREAPSYEQYF
DNA: TGCAGTGCTGCCCCTAGGGAGGCCCCCTCCTACGAGCAGTACTTC
J: TRBJ2-7
V: TRBV20-1
size: many
D: -

CDR3: CASSPGWTGVYEQYF
DNA: TGCGCCAGCAGCCCTGGGTGGACAGGGGTCTACGAGCAGTACTTC
J: TRBJ2-7
V: TRBV5-1
size: many
D: TRBD1

CDR3: CASTPSVGRAKNIQYF
DNA: TGTGCCAGTACCCCATCGGTCGGTAGGGCCAAAAACATTCAGTACTTC
J: TRBJ2-4
V: TRBV19
size: many
D: -

CDR3: CASSPPWGSPDTQYF
DNA: TGTGCCAGCTCACCACCGTGGGGTTCCCCAGATACGCAGTATTTT
J: TRBJ2-3
V: TRBV18
size: many
D: -

CDR3: CASSQGGTGTDTQYF
DNA: TGCGCCAGCAGCCAGGGGGGCACGGGCACAGATACGCAGTATTTT
J: TRBJ2-3
V: TRBV4-1
size: many
D: -

CDR3: CASGNDRDYSNQPQHF
DNA: TGTGCCAGCGGTAACGACAGGGACTATAGCAATCAGCCCCAGCATTTT
J: TRBJ1-5
V: TRBV6-2/TRBV6-3
size: few
D: TRBD1